This is a list of T cell receptor beta chains from one sample in a study of cytomegalovirus exposure and HLA in healthy donors. Repertoires were generated with immunoSEQ multiplex PCR, while TCRdb's copy carries only in-frame clones and drops some. Among 100,000 to 150,000 clones listed, around 86% were seen once. Sequenced material: PBMCs. These receptor sequences come from a woman aged 18-35 years in good health and CMV-seronegative. The CDR3 runs from the conserved cysteine through the conserved F or W. Each record gives: J gene, CDR3 length, D gene, V gene, clone size, CDR3 protein, CDR3 DNA. D genes are given only for firm matches. A row's size may be missing; if present it is once, few, many or a size class.

J gene: TRBJ2-1; CDR3 length: 14; D gene: TRBD1; V gene: TRBV11-2; clone size: NA; CDR3 protein: CASSLGNRDREQFF; CDR3 DNA: TGTGCCAGCAGCTTAGGAAACCGGGACAGGGAGCAGTTCTTC
J gene: TRBJ1-1; CDR3 length: 15; D gene: TRBD1; V gene: TRBV11-3; clone size: NA; CDR3 protein: CASSTYRGRRTEAFF; CDR3 DNA: TGTGCCAGCAGCACTTACAGGGGGCGCCGAACTGAAGCTTTCTTT
J gene: TRBJ1-1; CDR3 length: 16; D gene: NA; V gene: TRBV7-9; clone size: NA; CDR3 protein: CASPYSETDMNTEAFF; CDR3 DNA: TGTGCCAGCCCGTATTCAGAGACAGACATGAACACTGAAGCTTTCTTT
J gene: TRBJ2-7; CDR3 length: 15; D gene: TRBD1; V gene: TRBV18; clone size: NA; CDR3 protein: CASSPTGTGKNEQYF; CDR3 DNA: TGTGCCAGCTCACCGACCGGGACAGGGAAAAACGAGCAGTACTTC
J gene: TRBJ1-2; CDR3 length: 13; D gene: NA; V gene: TRBV5-1; clone size: once; CDR3 protein: CASRLDTGDGYTF; CDR3 DNA: TGCGCCAGCAGACTGGACACAGGTGATGGCTACACCTTC
J gene: TRBJ1-1; CDR3 length: 14; D gene: NA; V gene: TRBV4-1; clone size: NA; CDR3 protein: CASSQGRQNTEAFF; CDR3 DNA: TGCGCCAGCAGCCAAGGCAGGCAGAACACTGAAGCTTTCTTT
J gene: TRBJ2-1; CDR3 length: 18; D gene: TRBD2; V gene: TRBV11-3; clone size: NA; CDR3 protein: CASSPEFAAGGPYNEQFF; CDR3 DNA: TGTGCCAGCAGCCCCGAGTTCGCTGCGGGAGGGCCTTACAATGAGCAGTTCTTC
J gene: TRBJ2-7; CDR3 length: 15; D gene: TRBD2; V gene: TRBV2; clone size: NA; CDR3 protein: CASSATSGRAEEQYF; CDR3 DNA: TGTGCCAGCAGCGCCACTAGCGGGAGGGCCGAGGAGCAGTACTTC
J gene: TRBJ2-1; CDR3 length: 13; D gene: NA; V gene: TRBV11-2; clone size: once; CDR3 protein: CASSLDRSGEQFF; CDR3 DNA: TGTGCCAGCAGCTTAGATCGGTCCGGTGAGCAGTTCTTC
J gene: TRBJ2-1; CDR3 length: 16; D gene: TRBD2; V gene: TRBV28; clone size: NA; CDR3 protein: CASSSSSGGIYNEQFF; CDR3 DNA: TGTGCCAGCAGTTCCTCTAGCGGCGGAATCTACAATGAGCAGTTCTTC
J gene: TRBJ2-7; CDR3 length: 12; D gene: NA; V gene: TRBV2; clone size: NA; CDR3 protein: CASSVRVYEQYF; CDR3 DNA: TGTGCCAGCAGTGTTCGGGTCTACGAGCAGTACTTC
J gene: TRBJ2-2; CDR3 length: 14; D gene: NA; V gene: TRBV21-1; clone size: NA; CDR3 protein: CASSFASGSGELFF; CDR3 DNA: NA
J gene: TRBJ1-2; CDR3 length: 11; D gene: NA; V gene: TRBV29-1; clone size: few; CDR3 protein: CSVEFEYGYTF; CDR3 DNA: TGCAGCGTTGAATTTGAGTATGGCTACACCTTC
J gene: TRBJ2-7; CDR3 length: 15; D gene: TRBD2; V gene: TRBV5-1; clone size: NA; CDR3 protein: CASSLGASGIYEQYF; CDR3 DNA: TGCGCCAGCAGCTTGGGGGCTAGCGGGATCTACGAGCAGTACTTC
J gene: TRBJ2-3; CDR3 length: 17; D gene: NA; V gene: TRBV7-9; clone size: NA; CDR3 protein: CASSLVLGALGTDTQYF; CDR3 DNA: TGTGCCAGCAGCTTAGTGTTGGGGGCCTTGGGGACAGATACGCAGTATTTT
J gene: TRBJ1-1; CDR3 length: 13; D gene: TRBD1; V gene: TRBV6-5; clone size: few; CDR3 protein: CASSPGTGHEAFF; CDR3 DNA: TGTGCCAGCAGTCCGGGGACAGGGCATGAAGCTTTCTTT
J gene: TRBJ2-3; CDR3 length: 12; D gene: NA; V gene: TRBV5-1; clone size: NA; CDR3 protein: CASSPGADTQYF; CDR3 DNA: TGCGCCAGCAGCCCGGGGGCAGATACGCAGTATTTT
J gene: TRBJ2-5; CDR3 length: 14; D gene: TRBD2; V gene: TRBV29-1; clone size: NA; CDR3 protein: CSVRGTSGRETQYF; CDR3 DNA: TGCAGCGTTCGCGGGACTAGCGGGAGAGAGACCCAGTACTTC
J gene: TRBJ2-1; CDR3 length: 13; D gene: TRBD2; V gene: TRBV7-6; clone size: NA; CDR3 protein: CASSLRLAAEQFF; CDR3 DNA: TGTGCCAGCAGCTTAAGACTAGCGGCAGAGCAGTTCTTC
J gene: TRBJ2-2; CDR3 length: 15; D gene: NA; V gene: TRBV28; clone size: once; CDR3 protein: CASSAPAGNTGELFF; CDR3 DNA: TGTGCCAGCAGTGCTCCGGCAGGGAACACCGGGGAGCTGTTTTTT
J gene: TRBJ2-1; CDR3 length: 12; D gene: NA; V gene: TRBV30; clone size: NA; CDR3 protein: CAWSAQGGEQFF; CDR3 DNA: TGTGCCTGGAGTGCCCAGGGGGGTGAGCAGTTCTTC
J gene: TRBJ2-5; CDR3 length: 17; D gene: NA; V gene: TRBV28; clone size: NA; CDR3 protein: CASSLPTGRDSQETQYF; CDR3 DNA: TGTGCCAGCAGTTTACCCACGGGTAGGGACTCTCAAGAGACCCAGTACTTC